The clone carrying this T cell receptor beta chain was counted ten times or more. Its target is not known. This record comes from a study of neurological immune-mediated disorders. Study-level findings and limits: HTLV-1-associated myelopathy had the most TCR clonal expansion, and multiple sclerosis had the least, less than healthy controls.

MiXCR, applied by TCRdb to the 5' RACE reads, yields one record per CDR3 protein. The sample yields some 65,000 distinct CDR3 sequences, approximately 4.1% seen once. Germline V lookup: CDR1 MNHEY, CDR2 SVGEGT. V lost 6 bases, J lost 2 bases, and 9 bases stayed unmatched. This CDR3 has 16 amino acids. The sequenced sample consisted of PBMCs. This TCR was recovered from a man aged 45-65 years with multiple sclerosis. The V gene is TRBV6-2 or TRBV6-3, the J gene TRBJ1-3; TRBD1 matches 8 bases. CDR3: CASSWTGTGAGNTIYF. For the CDR3, the DNA is TGTGCCAGCAGCTGGACAGGGACCGGAGCTGGAAACACCATATATTTT.